The sequence of this T cell receptor (beta chain) was determined in a study of breast tumors, draining lymph nodes, adjacent tissues. Study-level points and caveats: Findings are consistent with lymph node origin and intratumoral expansion of most tumor T cells. Data only fit, rather than demonstrated, lymph node origin of most tumor T cells. Tumors had less TCR diversity than lymph nodes, more than nontumor tissue. Compared with basal-like, luminal-like tumors shared significantly more repertoire with nontumor tissue.

In its sample, this clonotype was seen many times. Its antigen is undetermined. V dropped 4 bases and J dropped 0 bases, with 13 bases sitting between them. CDR1 and CDR2 from the germline V gene are MGHRA and YSYEKL. This CDR3 comprises 15 residues. TCRdb recomputed calls from the multiplex PCR reads with MiXCR, one row per CDR3 protein. Of 160,000 or so distinct CDR3 sequences in the sample, approximately 30% are singletons; the top ten hold around 3.5%. The lymph nodes were axillary draining lymph nodes from breast cancer patients. The receptor was derived from a female donor with breast cancer. Some clones in this sample may be carry-over from other donors' samples. This rearrangement joins TRBV4-1 to TRBJ2-7, with TRBD2 as a possible D gene (5 bases). Sequencing used axillary lymph node tissue. CDR3 coding DNA: TGCGCCAGCAGCCTAAGGGAAGGGAGCTCCTACGAGCAGTACTTC. Its protein product is CASSLREGSSYEQYF.